One and the same sample provided the 13 T cell receptor beta chains below, sequenced in a study of blood T cell repertoires in COVID-19. Generated by immunoSEQ multiplex PCR, the TCRdb table keeps only in-frame clones and is missing some. The table includes some 240,000 clones, over 75% detected once. Sequenced: peripheral blood. The receptor set was obtained from a woman in her sixties or seventies with COVID-19, enrolled during active disease.

This rearrangement joins TRBV19 to TRBJ1-1; a weak D match, TRBD1 (5 bases). This CDR3 has 15 amino acids. CDR1 and CDR2 (germline): LNHDA, SQIVND (reference sequence). The V end was cut by 2 bases, the J end by 0 bases, with 10 bases between. The CDR3 here is CASSISGVVNTEAFF. The CDR3 DNA reads TGTGCCAGTAGTATATCGGGGGTAGTGAACACTGAAGCTTTCTTT.

This clone appeared many times. The V gene is TRBV19, the J gene TRBJ2-2; D is unclear. CDR3 length: 14 amino acids. Trimming pared 4 bases from V and 1 base from J, leaving 7 bases between. CDR1 is LNHDA, CDR2 SQIVND, per germline (reference sequence). The CDR3 reads CASSTRQNTGELFF. CDR3 bases: TGTGCCAGTAGTACACGACAGAACACCGGGGAGCTGTTTTTT.

This clone appeared a single time. The CDR3 nucleotides read TGCGCCAGCAGCTTGCGACTAGCGGGAGGGTCACGGGAGCAGTACTTC. Protein sequence: CASSLRLAGGSREQYF. The genes are TRBV5-1 and TRBJ2-7, with 14 nucleotides matching TRBD2. J lost 7 bases, V lost 1 base, and 7 bases had no gene match. This CDR3 region has 16 residues. The germline V gene has CDR1 SGHRS and CDR2 YFSETQ.

In its sample, this clone was seen a few times. The V call is TRBV6-1, the J call TRBJ2-1, with TRBD1 as a possible D gene (5 bases). Between the trimmed V and J ends, which lost 3 bases and 0 bases, there was a span of 9 bases. This CDR3 is built from 15 residues. Germline lookup yields CDR1 MNHNS and CDR2 SASEGT. The CDR3 DNA reads TGTGCCAGCAGTGAGGGCGACAGCTCCTACAATGAGCAGTTCTTC. Protein sequence: CASSEGDSSYNEQFF.

This clone was recorded a few times. V usage is TRBV30 and J usage is TRBJ1-5, with unresolved D. CDR1 is GTSNPN, CDR2 SVGIG, per germline (reference sequence). The CDR3 has 14 residues. V lost 2 bases and J 0 bases, leaving 8 bases between the germline ends. Written as DNA, the CDR3 is TGTGCCTGGAGTCGGACTGATAGCAATCAGCCCCAGCATTTT. Protein product: CAWSRTDSNQPQHF.

The chain is built from TRBV2 and TRBJ1-2; D ambiguous. V lost 6 bases, J lost 1 base, and 6 bases lay in between. Germline CDR1 is SNHLY and CDR2 is FYNNEI. The length of the CDR3 is 12 residues. The CDR3 sequence: CASRYSNYGYTF. For the CDR3, the DNA is TGTGCCAGCAGGTACAGTAACTATGGCTACACCTTC.

This clone was found once. The chain employs TRBV7-3 and TRBJ2-1; 10 bases map to TRBD1. CDR1 SGHTA and CDR2 FQGTGA come from the germline V gene. The CDR3 covers 15 residues. Germline trimming cut 5 bases from V and 6 bases from J; bases unmatched to any gene: 7. The DNA for the CDR3 is TGTGCCAGCAGCCCTTCCGGGACAGGGGTCAATGAGCAGTTCTTC. Protein product: CASSPSGTGVNEQFF.

The chain carries TRBV27 and TRBJ2-2; TRBD1 aligns across 11 bases. From germline, CDR1 is MNHEY and CDR2 SMNVEV (reference sequence). V shed 6 bases, J shed 5 bases, and the junction held 5 bases outside the gene matches. The CDR3 length is 15 residues. CDR3 nucleotides: TGTGCCAGCAGGGCGGGACAGGGGGTAACCGGGGAGCTGTTTTTT. This gives the protein CASRAGQGVTGELFF.

J is TRBJ1-1 and V is TRBV7-3, with 8 positions matching TRBD1. The germline V gene encodes CDR1 SGHTA and CDR2 FQGTGA. With V trimmed by 0 bases and J by 0 bases, 3 bases remained unmatched. The CDR3 totals 16 residues. The CDR3 DNA is TGTGCCAGCAGCTTAACAGCGACAGGGGTGAACACTGAAGCTTTCTTT. Translating it yields CASSLTATGVNTEAFF.

The chain links TRBV3-1 (or the pseudogene TRBV3-2) to TRBJ1-6; tentatively, D is TRBD1 (6 bases). CDR3 length: 16 residues. V lost 4 bases, J lost 5 bases, and 15 bases lay in between. Germline-derived CDR1 and CDR2 are LGHDT and YNNKEL (reference sequence). Here the CDR3 DNA reads TGTGCCAGCAGCCGATTCTACAGGGAAGATAATTCACCCCTCCACTTT. This encodes CASSRFYREDNSPLHF.

The V call is TRBV6-6, the J call TRBJ2-5; TRBD2 matches at 8 bases. Losses at the gene ends were 8 bases for V and 5 bases for J; bases not matched to a gene: 10. CDR1 is MNHNY, CDR2 SVGAGI, per germline (reference sequence). This CDR3 spans 14 amino acids. The CDR3 loop reads CASGGTGGSETQYF. The CDR3 DNA sequence: TGTGCCAGCGGAGGAACGGGGGGGAGTGAGACCCAGTACTTC.

The rearrangement joins TRBV28 to TRBJ2-7; 8 bases align to TRBD2. This CDR3 region has 14 residues. V lost 8 bases, J lost 3 bases, and 9 bases stayed unmatched. CDR1 is MDHEN and CDR2 is SYDVKM in the germline V gene. The CDR3 region is CASGSGGANYEQYF. In nucleotides, the CDR3 is TGTGCCAGCGGGTCGGGGGGGGCTAACTACGAGCAGTACTTC.

CDR3 sequence (DNA): TGCGCCAGCAGCTTGGGACAGCACTCCTACGAGCAGTACTTC. Amino acid sequence: CASSLGQHSYEQYF. The chain employs TRBV5-1 and TRBJ2-7; D is possibly TRBD1 (5 bases). Germline V gene lookup returns CDR1 SGHRS and CDR2 YFSETQ. V lost 0 bases, J lost 0 bases, and 7 bases lay in between. The CDR3 runs to 14 residues.